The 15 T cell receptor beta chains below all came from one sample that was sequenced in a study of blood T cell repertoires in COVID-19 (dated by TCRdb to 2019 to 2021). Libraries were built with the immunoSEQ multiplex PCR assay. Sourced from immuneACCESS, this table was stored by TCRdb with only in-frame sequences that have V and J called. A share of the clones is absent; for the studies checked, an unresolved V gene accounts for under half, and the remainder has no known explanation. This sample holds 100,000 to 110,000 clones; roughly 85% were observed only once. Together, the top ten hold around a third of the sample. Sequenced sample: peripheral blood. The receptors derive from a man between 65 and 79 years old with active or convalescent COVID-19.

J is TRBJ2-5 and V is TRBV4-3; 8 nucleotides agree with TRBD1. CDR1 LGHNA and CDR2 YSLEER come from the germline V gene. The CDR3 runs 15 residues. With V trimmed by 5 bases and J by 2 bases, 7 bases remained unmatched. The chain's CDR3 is CASSYRTGWQETQYF. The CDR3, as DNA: TGCGCCAGCAGCTATCGGACAGGGTGGCAAGAGACCCAGTACTTC.

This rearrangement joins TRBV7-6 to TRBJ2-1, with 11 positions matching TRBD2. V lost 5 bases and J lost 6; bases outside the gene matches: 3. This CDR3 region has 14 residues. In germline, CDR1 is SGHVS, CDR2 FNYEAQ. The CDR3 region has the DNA TGTGCCAGCAGCCGAGGGACTAGCGGCAATGAGCAGTTCTTC. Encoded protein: CASSRGTSGNEQFF.

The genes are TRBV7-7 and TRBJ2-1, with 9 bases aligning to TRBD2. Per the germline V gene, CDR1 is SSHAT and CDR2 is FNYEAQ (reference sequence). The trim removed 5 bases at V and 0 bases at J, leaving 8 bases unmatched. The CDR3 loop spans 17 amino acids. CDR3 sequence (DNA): TGTGCCAGCAGCCCCCTAGCGGGGCGGAGCTCCTACAATGAGCAGTTCTTC. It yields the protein CASSPLAGRSSYNEQFF.

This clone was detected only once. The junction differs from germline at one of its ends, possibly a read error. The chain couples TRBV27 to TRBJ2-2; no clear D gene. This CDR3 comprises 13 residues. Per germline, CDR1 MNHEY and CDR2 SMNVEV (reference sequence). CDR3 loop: CASSLMNIGELFF. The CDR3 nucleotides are TGTGCCAGCAGTTTAATGAACATCGGGGAGCTGTTTTTT.

The CDR3 bases are TGTGCCAGCAGCAATACAGGTACCCCGGAGCAGTTCTTC. Its protein is CASSNTGTPEQFF. The chain carries TRBV7-8 and TRBJ2-1, with a possible D match to TRBD1 (5 bases). Trimming shortened V by 5 bases and J by 10 bases, and 15 bases separated the two germline ends. From germline, CDR1 is SGHVS and CDR2 FQNEAQ. This CDR3 spans 13 amino acids.

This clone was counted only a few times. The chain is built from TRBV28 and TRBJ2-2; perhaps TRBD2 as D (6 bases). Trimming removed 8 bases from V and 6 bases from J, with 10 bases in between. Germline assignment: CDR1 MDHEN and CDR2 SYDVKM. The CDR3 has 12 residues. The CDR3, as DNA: TGTGCCAGCCTAACTAGCCCCGGGGAGCTGTTTTTT. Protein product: CASLTSPGELFF.

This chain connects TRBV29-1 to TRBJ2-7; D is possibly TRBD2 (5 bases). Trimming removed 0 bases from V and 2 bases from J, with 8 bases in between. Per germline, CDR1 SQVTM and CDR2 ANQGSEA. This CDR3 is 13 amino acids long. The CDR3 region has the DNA TGCAGCGTTGAAGATTCGGGGACCTACGAGCAGTACTTC. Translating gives CSVEDSGTYEQYF.

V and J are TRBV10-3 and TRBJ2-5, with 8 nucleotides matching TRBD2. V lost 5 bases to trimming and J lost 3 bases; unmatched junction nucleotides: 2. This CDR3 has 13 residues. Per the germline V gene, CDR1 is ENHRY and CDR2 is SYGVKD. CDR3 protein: CAISLTSEETQYF. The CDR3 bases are TGTGCCATCAGTCTGACTAGCGAAGAGACCCAGTACTTC.

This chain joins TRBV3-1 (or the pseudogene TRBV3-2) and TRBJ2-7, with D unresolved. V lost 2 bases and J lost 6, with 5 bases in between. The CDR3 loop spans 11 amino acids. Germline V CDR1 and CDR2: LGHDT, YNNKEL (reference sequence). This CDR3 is CASSQQFEQYF. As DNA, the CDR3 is TGTGCCAGCAGCCAACAGTTCGAGCAGTACTTC.

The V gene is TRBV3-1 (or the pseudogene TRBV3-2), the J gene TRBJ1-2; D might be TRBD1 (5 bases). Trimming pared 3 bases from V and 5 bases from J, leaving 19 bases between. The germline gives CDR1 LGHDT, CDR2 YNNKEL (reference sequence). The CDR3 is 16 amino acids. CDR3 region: CASSQGGGTKKYGYTF. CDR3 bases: TGTGCCAGCAGCCAGGGGGGAGGAACTAAAAAATATGGCTACACCTTC.

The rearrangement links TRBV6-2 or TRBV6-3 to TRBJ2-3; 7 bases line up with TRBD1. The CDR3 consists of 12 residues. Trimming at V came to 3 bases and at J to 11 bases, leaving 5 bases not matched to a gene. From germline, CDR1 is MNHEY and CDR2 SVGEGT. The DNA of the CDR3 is TGTGCCAGCAGTTATTCACAGGGGATGCAGTATTTT. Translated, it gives CASSYSQGMQYF.

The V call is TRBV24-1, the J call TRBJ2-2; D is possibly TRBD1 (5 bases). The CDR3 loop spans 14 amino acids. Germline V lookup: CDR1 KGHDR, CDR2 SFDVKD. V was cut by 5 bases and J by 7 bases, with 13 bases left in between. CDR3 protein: CATSVDNVVGELFF. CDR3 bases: TGTGCCACCAGTGTGGACAACGTGGTCGGGGAGCTGTTTTTT.

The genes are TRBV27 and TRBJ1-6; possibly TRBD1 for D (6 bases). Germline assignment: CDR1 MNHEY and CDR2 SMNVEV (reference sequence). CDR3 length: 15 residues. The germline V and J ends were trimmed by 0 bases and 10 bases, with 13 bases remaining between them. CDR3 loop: CASSLSNPGESPLHF. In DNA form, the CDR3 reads TGTGCCAGCAGTTTATCGAACCCAGGGGAGTCACCCCTCCACTTT.

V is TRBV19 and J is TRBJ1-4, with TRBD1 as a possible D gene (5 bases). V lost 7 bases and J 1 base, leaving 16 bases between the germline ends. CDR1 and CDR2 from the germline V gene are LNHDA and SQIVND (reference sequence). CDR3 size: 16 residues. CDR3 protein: CASKGYGAGTNEKLFF. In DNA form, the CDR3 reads TGTGCCAGTAAGGGGTATGGGGCCGGAACTAATGAAAAACTGTTTTTT.

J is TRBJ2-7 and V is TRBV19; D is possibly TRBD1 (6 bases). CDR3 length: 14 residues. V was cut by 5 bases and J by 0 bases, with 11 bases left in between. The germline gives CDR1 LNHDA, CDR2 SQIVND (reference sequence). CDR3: CASSPGQFSYEQYF. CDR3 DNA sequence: TGTGCCAGTAGTCCCGGACAGTTCTCCTACGAGCAGTACTTC.